Below are 18 T cell receptor beta chains sequenced from a single sample in a study of blood T cell repertoires in COVID-19 (dated by TCRdb to 2018 to 2020). The receptor library was made with the immunoSEQ multiplex PCR assay. TCRdb's version of the immuneACCESS table is confined to in-frame rearrangements and falls short of the full clone set. An unresolved V gene accounts for under half of the shortfall where checked; the remainder is of unknown origin. The sample contains 55,000 or so clones, around 85% of them found a single time. The ten most abundant clones make up roughly 13% of the sample. The source material was peripheral blood. The origin of the receptors is a human donor in a cohort sampled during active COVID-19.

The chain employs TRBV9 and TRBJ1-1, with a weak D call TRBD1 (5 bases). The germline V gene encodes CDR1 SGDLS and CDR2 YYNGEE. The CDR3 is made up of 16 amino acids. Trimming removed 0 bases from V and 3 bases from J, with 15 bases in between. CDR3 loop: CASSVEGGARDTEAFF. CDR3 DNA sequence: TGTGCCAGCAGCGTAGAGGGAGGGGCCAGGGACACTGAAGCTTTCTTT.

V and J are TRBV5-5 and TRBJ2-2, with unresolved D. The CDR3 has 14 residues. From germline, CDR1 is SGHKS and CDR2 YYEKEE (reference sequence). The germline V and J ends were trimmed by 4 bases and 5 bases, with 12 bases remaining between them. The CDR3 sequence is CASSRQTPTGELFF. The CDR3 bases are TGTGCCAGCAGCCGGCAGACACCGACCGGGGAGCTGTTTTTT.

The CDR3 sequence: CASSFDSTGELFF. CDR3 bases: TGTGCCAGCAGCTTTGACTCAACCGGGGAGCTGTTTTTT. The chain combines TRBV5-4 with TRBJ2-2; D is ambiguous. The CDR3 is made up of 13 amino acids. Germline V gives CDR1 SGHNT, CDR2 YYREEE (reference sequence). V lost 2 bases to trimming and J lost 5 bases, with 7 bases between them. The full variable domain, in which reference TRBV5-4 and TRBJ2-2 provide the parts outside the CDR3, is ETGVTQSPTHLIKTRGQQVTLRCSSQSGHNTVSWYQQALGQGPQFIFQYYREEENGRGNFPPRFSGLQFPNYSSELNVNALELDDSALYLCASSFDSTGELFFGEGSRLTVL.

The J gene is TRBJ2-7, the V gene TRBV10-3, with 7 bases lining up with TRBD1. The CDR3 is 15 amino acids. The V and J ends lost 5 bases and 6 bases, in that order; junction bases with no gene match: 13. CDR1 is ENHRY, CDR2 SYGVKD, per germline. This CDR3 reads CAISLTGTEFGEQYF. The CDR3, as DNA: TGTGCCATCAGTTTAACCGGGACAGAGTTCGGCGAGCAGTACTTC.

In its sample, this clone was seen a few times. The genes are TRBV11-2 and TRBJ2-7; 10 bases are shared with TRBD1. The CDR3 spans 14 residues. Trimming cost V 5 bases and J 2 bases; bases outside gene matches: 3. Germline lookup yields CDR1 SGHAT and CDR2 FQNNGV. The CDR3 reads CASSRDRGTYEQYF. The CDR3 region has the DNA TGTGCCAGCAGCCGGGACAGGGGAACCTACGAGCAGTACTTC.

This chain uses TRBV7-3 with TRBJ2-3; D is possibly TRBD2 (5 bases). The CDR3 is made up of 14 amino acids. Trimming shortened V by 4 bases and J by 6 bases, and 14 bases separated the two germline ends. The germline V gene encodes CDR1 SGHTA and CDR2 FQGTGA. The CDR3 sequence is CASSSTRSGDTQYF. For the CDR3, the DNA is TGTGCCAGCAGCTCGACCCGCTCGGGGGATACGCAGTATTTT.

The chain employs TRBV29-1 and TRBJ1-1; D perhaps matches TRBD1 (5 bases). The germline CDR1 and CDR2 sequences are SQVTM and ANQGSEA. V gave up 3 bases and J gave up 2 bases, with 10 bases separating them. This CDR3 contains 13 residues. The CDR3 spells CSVEFDRNTEAFF. The CDR3 coding sequence is TGCAGCGTTGAGTTCGACAGAAACACTGAAGCTTTCTTT.

V usage is TRBV4-3 and J usage is TRBJ2-3, with D perhaps TRBD1 (6 bases). Per germline, CDR1 LGHNA and CDR2 YSLEER. The CDR3 contains 13 residues. Trimming took off 1 base at V and 8 bases at J, with 10 bases between the two ends. In DNA, the CDR3 is TGCGCCAGCAGCCAAGCCTTACAGGGTACGCAGTATTTT. Amino acids: CASSQALQGTQYF.

This chain joins TRBV19 and TRBJ2-1; 9 nucleotides line up with TRBD2. CDR3 length: 16 amino acids. Germline CDR1 and CDR2: LNHDA and SQIVND (reference sequence). The J segment lost 9 bases and the V segment lost 5 bases, leaving 14 bases of the junction unmatched. Here the CDR3 DNA reads TGTGCCAGTAGTGCTCCGGGGGGAGCGGGAGGAGTTGAGCAGTTCTTC. Translating gives CASSAPGGAGGVEQFF.

The V gene is TRBV19, the J gene TRBJ2-1; 8 positions agree with TRBD2. The CDR3 is 15 residues long. The V gene end was trimmed by 3 bases and the J gene end by 3 bases; junction bases not matched to a gene: 4. From germline, CDR1 is LNHDA and CDR2 SQIVND (reference sequence). The chain's CDR3 is CASSIREGDYNEQFF. The CDR3, as DNA: TGTGCCAGTAGTATTCGGGAGGGGGACTACAATGAGCAGTTCTTC.

The table lists this clone with a count of one. V is TRBV6-5 and J is TRBJ1-2, with 7 bases identical to TRBD1. With 2 bases clipped from V and 3 bases from J, the junction kept 3 bases outside the gene matches. Germline V gives CDR1 MNHEY, CDR2 SVGAGI. The CDR3 is 14 amino acids. CDR3 region: CASSYLQGDYGYTF. The CDR3 region has the DNA TGTGCCAGCAGTTACCTTCAGGGGGACTATGGCTACACCTTC.

The V and J genes are TRBV7-8 and TRBJ1-5; D might be TRBD1 (5 bases). CDR1 and CDR2 from the germline V gene are SGHVS and FQNEAQ. CDR3 size: 15 residues. V lost 8 bases and J 0 bases, leaving 14 bases between the germline ends. As DNA, the CDR3 is TGTGCCAGCGGATTATCAGGGATTAGCAATCAGCCCCAGCATTTT. It specifies CASGLSGISNQPQHF.

CDR3 amino acids: CASRQGGANYGYTF. The CDR3 DNA reads TGCGCCAGCAGGCAAGGGGGCGCCAACTATGGCTACACCTTC. The J gene is TRBJ1-2, the V gene TRBV5-1; 7 nucleotides line up with TRBD1. Looked up from germline, CDR1 is SGHRS and CDR2 is YFSETQ. With 5 bases clipped from V and 2 bases from J, the junction kept 6 bases outside the gene matches. This CDR3 region has 14 residues. The full variable domain, with the rest looked up from reference TRBV5-1 and TRBJ1-2, is KAGVTQTPRYLIKTRGQQVTLSCSPISGHRSVSWYQQTPGQGLQFLFEYFSETQRNKGNFPGRFSGRQFSNSRSEMNVSTLELGDSALYLCASRQGGANYGYTFGSGTRLTVV.

The chain recombines TRBV19 with TRBJ2-4, with D possibly matching TRBD2 (7 bases). V dropped 5 bases and J dropped 6 bases, with 11 bases sitting between them. Germline CDR1 LNHDA, CDR2 SQIVND (reference sequence). The CDR3 sequence is 13 residues long. This CDR3 is CASSSRGANIQYF. CDR3 DNA sequence: TGTGCCAGTAGTTCCCGGGGGGCAAACATTCAGTACTTC.

The chain employs TRBV18 and TRBJ1-2, with D perhaps TRBD1 (5 bases). Germline V gene sequence: CDR1 KGHSH, CDR2 LQKENI. CDR3 length equals 12 residues. V was pared by 3 bases and J by 4 bases, with 6 bases between. The CDR3 loop reads CASSPTVYGYTF. The CDR3 nucleotides are TGTGCCAGCTCACCGACAGTCTATGGCTACACCTTC.

This clone showed up just once. The V call is TRBV5-8, the J call TRBJ2-1; a weak D match, TRBD2 (5 bases). The CDR3 runs to 15 residues. CDR1 and CDR2 (germline): SGHTS, YDEGEE. V was clipped by 2 bases and J by 1 base, with 10 bases between them. CDR3 DNA sequence: TGTGCCAGCAGCTTTACTAGTAGGTCCTACAATGAGCAGTTCTTC. This translates into CASSFTSRSYNEQFF.

This rearrangement joins TRBV7-6 to TRBJ2-3; D may be TRBD1 (5 bases). V was shortened by 5 bases and J by 0 bases, with 12 bases between the two germline ends. The CDR3 sequence is 15 residues long. The V gene's germline CDR1 is SGHVS and CDR2 FNYEAQ. CDR3 sequence (DNA): TGTGCCAGCAGCCCCCAGGACACTAGCACAGATACGCAGTATTTT. It translates to CASSPQDTSTDTQYF.

DNA for the CDR3: TGTGCCAGCAGCGCTACCGGGACAGGGGTGGGTGAGCAGTTCTTC. This translates into CASSATGTGVGEQFF. This chain links TRBV2 with TRBJ2-1; 10 bases line up with TRBD1. CDR3 size: 15 residues. With V trimmed by 6 bases and J by 9 bases, 11 bases remained unmatched. The germline V gene encodes CDR1 SNHLY and CDR2 FYNNEI.